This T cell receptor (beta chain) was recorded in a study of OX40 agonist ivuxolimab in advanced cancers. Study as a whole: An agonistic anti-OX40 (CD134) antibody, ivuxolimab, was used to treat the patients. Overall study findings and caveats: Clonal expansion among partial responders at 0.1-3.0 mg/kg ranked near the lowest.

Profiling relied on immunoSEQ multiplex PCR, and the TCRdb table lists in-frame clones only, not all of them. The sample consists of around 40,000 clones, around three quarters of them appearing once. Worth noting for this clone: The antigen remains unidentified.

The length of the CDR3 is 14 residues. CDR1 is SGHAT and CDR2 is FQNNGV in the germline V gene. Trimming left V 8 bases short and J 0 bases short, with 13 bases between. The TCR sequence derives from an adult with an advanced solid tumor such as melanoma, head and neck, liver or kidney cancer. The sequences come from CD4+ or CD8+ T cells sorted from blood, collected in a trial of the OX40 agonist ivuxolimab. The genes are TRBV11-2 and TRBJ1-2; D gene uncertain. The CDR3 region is CASRKSGANYGYTF. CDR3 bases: TGTGCCAGCCGAAAGTCCGGGGCTAACTATGGCTACACCTTC.